Presented here are 31 T cell receptor beta chains from one specimen sequenced in a study of Graves' ophthalmopathy and Graves' hyperthyroidism. The study amplified TCR beta CDR3 regions using RNA transcripts. HTBI primers primed a first-round RT-PCR, and a second-round multiplex PCR followed. Each CDR3 protein is one row after TCRdb ran MiXCR on the multiplex PCR reads. The repertoire has about 220,000 distinct CDR3 sequences, 20% to 25% of them found once; the top ten carry roughly 44%. The sample consisted of peripheral blood. These receptor sequences come from a woman aged 45-65 years with Graves' ophthalmopathy.

This clonotype appeared a few times. This sequence joins TRBV30 and TRBJ1-2, with TRBD1 identical over 8 bases. Losses at the gene ends were 3 bases for V and 6 bases for J; bases not matched to a gene: 9. Germline V lookup: CDR1 GTSNPN, CDR2 SVGIG (reference sequence). The CDR3 consists of 14 residues. The CDR3 spells CAWRKTGVMDGYTF. The CDR3 region has the DNA TGTGCCTGGAGAAAGACAGGGGTGATGGATGGCTACACCTTC. The whole variable domain, remainder taken from reference TRBV30 and TRBJ1-2, is SQTIHQWPATLVQPVGSPLSLECTVEGTSNPNLYWYRQAAGRGLQLLFYSVGIGQISSEVPQNLSASRPQDRQFILSSKKLLLSDSGFYLCAWRKTGVMDGYTFGSGTRLTVV.

This clonotype appeared many times. The J gene is TRBJ1-1, the V gene TRBV6-1, with 7 bases that match TRBD1. CDR3 length equals 14 residues. Per germline, CDR1 MNHNS and CDR2 SASEGT. V was pared by 7 bases and J by 5 bases, with 10 bases of the junction left unmatched. The DNA of the CDR3 is TGTGCCAGCACCCCAACAGGGGCGTTTACTGAAGCTTTCTTT. It yields the protein CASTPTGAFTEAFF.

This clonotype was counted a few times. The chain recombines TRBV6-1 with TRBJ1-1, with 7 positions matching TRBD1. The J segment lost 5 bases and the V segment lost 6 bases, leaving 6 bases of the junction unmatched. The CDR3 length is 13 residues. CDR1 and CDR2 (germline): MNHNS, SASEGT. This CDR3 is CASSTGVGTEAFF. The CDR3 region has the DNA TGTGCCAGCAGCACAGGGGTAGGTACTGAAGCTTTCTTT.

By frequency in the sample, this clonotype is medium-sized (0.01 to 0.1%). J is TRBJ1-1 and V is TRBV6-2 or TRBV6-3; D might be TRBD1 (6 bases). The CDR3 runs 11 residues. Germline V gene lookup returns CDR1 MNHEY and CDR2 SVGEGT. V lost 6 bases, J lost 6 bases, and 8 bases lay in between. CDR3 in amino acids: CASRWGPEAFF. CDR3 DNA: TGTGCCAGCAGGTGGGGGCCTGAAGCTTTCTTT.

At least ten counts were recorded for this clonotype. The rearrangement joins TRBV29-1 to TRBJ1-5; TRBD1 is a possible D gene (6 bases). Germline lookup yields CDR1 SQVTM and CDR2 ANQGSEA. CDR3 size: 15 residues. With 4 bases removed from V and 1 base from J, the gap between germline ends came to 14 bases. The CDR3 DNA reads as TGCAGCGTTGCGGGGGACACCGGGAGCAATCAGCCCCAGCATTTT. Amino acids: CSVAGDTGSNQPQHF.

The rearrangement links TRBV11-3 to TRBJ1-6; the D is unclear. CDR1 SGHNT and CDR2 YENEEA come from the germline V gene. The CDR3 spans 13 residues. V was cut by 1 base and J by 7 bases, with 5 bases left in between. The CDR3 loop is CASSLGWNSPLHF. CDR3 DNA sequence: TGTGCCAGCAGCTTAGGATGGAATTCACCCCTCCACTTT. The whole variable domain, filled in from reference TRBV11-3 and TRBJ1-6, reads EAGVVQSPRYKIIEKKQPVAFWCNPISGHNTLYWYLQNLGQGPELLIRYENEEAVDDSQLPKDRFSAERLKGVDSTLKIQPAELGDSAVYLCASSLGWNSPLHFGNGTRLTVT.

The table lists this clonotype with many counts. The V and J genes are TRBV6-1 and TRBJ1-1; D gene ambiguous. V shed 5 bases and J shed 7 bases, with 17 bases lying between them. The CDR3 is 14 residues long. The V gene's germline CDR1 is MNHNS and CDR2 SASEGT. CDR3 region: CASSPPDQRGEAFF. The CDR3 DNA reads as TGTGCCAGCAGTCCCCCCGACCAGCGGGGTGAAGCTTTCTTT.

This clonotype was picked up many times. The rearrangement links TRBV20-1 to TRBJ2-5, with 9 bases aligning to TRBD2. The CDR3 totals 13 residues. With V trimmed by 3 bases and J by 1 base, 0 bases remained unmatched. Germline CDR1 is DFQATT and CDR2 is SNEGSKA (reference sequence). Here the CDR3 reads CSARTSGQETQYF. The CDR3 DNA sequence: TGCAGTGCTAGGACTAGCGGCCAAGAGACCCAGTACTTC.

This clonotype was observed at least ten times. The V gene is TRBV5-6, the J gene TRBJ2-4; D not resolved. The V end was cut by 3 bases, the J end by 2 bases, with 0 bases between. Germline CDR1 is SGHDT and CDR2 is YYEEEE. The length of the CDR3 is 11 residues. CDR3 amino acids: CASSSKNIQYF. The CDR3 nucleotides read TGTGCCAGCAGCTCCAAAAACATTCAGTACTTC.

This clonotype was found a few times. A single base separates this from a much larger clone, so it may be a read error. The CDR3 nucleotides are TGCAGCGTAACAGCGGGACCAAATCAGCCCCAGCATTTT. Amino acid sequence: CSVTAGPNQPQHF. This chain links TRBV29-1 with TRBJ1-5, with D maybe TRBD1 (5 bases). Germline CDR1 is SQVTM and CDR2 is ANQGSEA. CDR3 length equals 13 residues. V was shortened by 6 bases and J by 4 bases, with 13 bases between the two germline ends.

This clonotype was detected ten times or more. This chain connects TRBV20-1 to TRBJ1-5; 7 nucleotides match TRBD1. The junction had 2 bases not matched to a gene; V was cut back by 5 bases and J by 4 bases. This CDR3 spans 12 amino acids. CDR1 is DFQATT, CDR2 SNEGSKA, per germline (reference sequence). The CDR3 DNA reads as TGCAGTGCTCAGACAGGGAATCAGCCCCAGCATTTT. Its translation: CSAQTGNQPQHF.

The gene calls are TRBV18 and TRBJ1-1; no firm D call. CDR1 KGHSH and CDR2 LQKENI come from the germline V gene. This CDR3 region has 13 residues. Trimming left V 3 bases short and J 5 bases short, with 10 bases between. The CDR3 reads CASSPETRTEAFF. Written as DNA, the CDR3 is TGTGCCAGCTCACCGGAAACAAGGACTGAAGCTTTCTTT. The complete variable domain, with remaining parts taken from reference TRBV18 and TRBJ1-1, reads NAGVMQNPRHLVRRRGQEARLRCSPMKGHSHVYWYRQLPEEGLKFMVYLQKENIIDESGMPKERFSAEFPKEGPSILRIQQVVRGDSAAYFCASSPETRTEAFFGQGTRLTVV.

This clonotype was counted ten times or more. This sequence joins TRBV4-2 and TRBJ2-7; TRBD2 agrees at 12 bases. The CDR3 consists of 15 residues. The germline gives CDR1 LGHNA, CDR2 YNFKEQ. Losses at the gene ends were 2 bases for V and 3 bases for J; bases not matched to a gene: 2. The CDR3 DNA follows: TGTGCCAGCAGCCAAACGACTAGCGGGGGCTACGAGCAGTACTTC. Translated: CASSQTTSGGYEQYF.

The J gene is TRBJ1-1, the V gene TRBV4-1; D is uncertain. The CDR3 is 15 residues long. Germline assignment: CDR1 MGHRA and CDR2 YSYEKL. Deletions cut 0 bases from V and 2 bases from J, with 10 bases between. This chain's CDR3 is CASSQDEGANTEAFF. The CDR3 DNA reads as TGCGCCAGCAGCCAAGATGAGGGAGCTAACACTGAAGCTTTCTTT.

As to this clonotype: This may come from a read error, since a much larger clone is one base off. The chain is built from TRBV7-3 and TRBJ2-5; D is unclear. The CDR3 is 13 amino acids. The germline gives CDR1 SGHTA, CDR2 FQGTGA. In nucleotides, the CDR3 is TGTGCCGGCAGCCCCCTGGCAGGAGAGACCCAGTACTTC. The encoded protein is CAGSPLAGETQYF.

The rearrangement joins TRBV11-2 to TRBJ1-1; D not certain. V was trimmed by 1 base and J by 1 base, leaving 10 bases between them. Germline V lookup: CDR1 SGHAT, CDR2 FQNNGV. This CDR3 spans 15 amino acids. The CDR3 DNA follows: TGTGCCAGCAGCTTAGGGGCCACGTGGAACACTGAAGCTTTCTTT. Its protein product is CASSLGATWNTEAFF.

The chain is built from TRBV7-8 and TRBJ2-4, with a tentative D call TRBD2 (6 bases). The CDR3 totals 13 residues. The V end was cut by 9 bases, the J end by 6 bases, with 15 bases between. Germline V gives CDR1 SGHVS, CDR2 FQNEAQ. The CDR3 loop reads CASSGERGNIQYF. Here the CDR3 DNA reads TGTGCCAGTTCGGGAGAGAGGGGAAACATTCAGTACTTC. The full variable domain, rest sourced from reference TRBV7-8 and TRBJ2-4, is GAGVSQSPRYKVAKRGQDVALRCDPISGHVSLFWYQQALGQGPEFLTYFQNEAQLDKSGLPSDRFFAERPEGSVSTLKIQRTQQEDSAVYLCASSGERGNIQYFGAGTRLSVL.

In this sample, this clonotype turned up many times. V usage is TRBV19 and J usage is TRBJ1-1, with 8 bases fitting TRBD1. The CDR3 consists of 15 residues. The V gene end was trimmed by 5 bases and the J gene end by 3 bases; junction bases not matched to a gene: 8. Germline lookup yields CDR1 LNHDA and CDR2 SQIVND (reference sequence). CDR3 in amino acids: CASSPRQGRDTEAFF. The DNA of the CDR3 is TGTGCCAGTAGTCCTCGACAGGGGAGGGACACTGAAGCTTTCTTT.

The genes are TRBV24-1 and TRBJ2-7, with 8 bases that match TRBD1. Unmatched junction bases numbered 3, after V lost 4 bases and J lost 5 bases. The CDR3 has 13 residues. Per germline, CDR1 KGHDR and CDR2 SFDVKD. CDR3 in amino acids: CATSDLTGDEQYF. The CDR3 nucleotides read TGTGCCACCAGTGACCTGACAGGGGACGAGCAGTACTTC.

This clonotype was counted ten times or more. The genes are TRBV12-3 or TRBV12-4 and TRBJ1-3; 9 bases map to TRBD1. V lost 3 bases to trimming and J lost 7 bases; unmatched junction nucleotides: 7. This CDR3 region has 15 residues. The CDR3: CASSFSTGGRNTIYF. In DNA form, the CDR3 reads TGTGCCAGCAGTTTTTCCACAGGGGGCCGCAACACCATATATTTT.

In this sample, this clonotype turned up many times. The genes are TRBV7-3 and TRBJ1-1; D is undetermined. CDR1 is SGHTA, CDR2 FQGTGA, per germline. The CDR3 covers 13 residues. V was clipped by 3 bases and J by 4 bases, with 9 bases between them. The CDR3 spells CASSFGLFTEAFF. The CDR3 region has the DNA TGTGCCAGCAGCTTCGGGCTGTTCACTGAAGCTTTCTTT.

This clonotype was seen at least ten times. The rearrangement joins TRBV5-5 to TRBJ1-5, with D perhaps matching TRBD1 (5 bases). This CDR3 comprises 14 residues. The V end lost 5 bases, the J end lost 0 bases, and 9 bases lay between the germline ends. The germline gives CDR1 SGHKS, CDR2 YYEKEE (reference sequence). DNA of the CDR3: TGTGCCAGCAGAACAGGAAATAGCAATCAGCCCCAGCATTTT. Residues: CASRTGNSNQPQHF.

At least ten counts were recorded for this clonotype. V is TRBV6-2 or TRBV6-3 and J is TRBJ2-7; D gene uncertain. The CDR3 contains 13 residues. CDR1 is MNHEY, CDR2 SVGEGT, per germline. V lost 7 bases, J lost 5 bases, and 15 bases lay in between. Here the CDR3 DNA reads TGTGCCAGCACCAACCAGGCTGGGCACGAGCAGTACTTC. It translates to CASTNQAGHEQYF.

This clonotype was detected only a few times. The chain is built from TRBV5-1 and TRBJ2-2, with D unresolved. This CDR3 is 15 amino acids long. Germline CDR1 and CDR2: SGHRS and YFSETQ. The V end lost 5 bases, the J end lost 5 bases, and 16 bases lay between the germline ends. The CDR3 bases are TGCGCCAGCAGTACCCAGGTGTTGGGGACCGGGGAGCTGTTTTTT. Protein sequence: CASSTQVLGTGELFF.

In this sample, this clonotype turned up many times. This sequence joins TRBV20-1 and TRBJ1-6; D is unclear. The CDR3 loop spans 15 amino acids. The germline gives CDR1 DFQATT, CDR2 SNEGSKA (reference sequence). Trimming removed 0 bases from V and 4 bases from J, with 10 bases in between. CDR3 sequence: CSARDSSSYNSPLHF. The CDR3 bases are TGCAGTGCTAGAGATTCGAGCTCTTATAATTCACCCCTCCACTTT.

This clonotype occurred many times. The J gene is TRBJ2-7, the V gene TRBV12-3 or TRBV12-4; 15 nucleotides agree with TRBD2. The CDR3 runs to 18 residues. Germline trimming cut 4 bases from V and 3 bases from J; bases unmatched to any gene: 10. The CDR3 reads CASSSLRTSGRAVYEQYF. As DNA, the CDR3 is TGTGCCAGCAGTTCCCTACGGACTAGCGGGAGGGCCGTCTACGAGCAGTACTTC.

V gene TRBV19 combines with J gene TRBJ1-1, with unresolved D. The germline CDR1 and CDR2 sequences are LNHDA and SQIVND (reference sequence). V was trimmed by 1 base and J by 1 base, leaving 4 bases between them. CDR3 size: 13 residues. The CDR3 coding sequence is TGTGCCAGTAGTATAGCGCGGAACACTGAAGCTTTCTTT. Translated, it gives CASSIARNTEAFF.

This clonotype has a count of ten or more. This sequence joins TRBV29-1 and TRBJ1-6; possibly TRBD1 for D (5 bases). V lost 8 bases to trimming and J lost 8 bases, with 16 bases between them. CDR1 SQVTM and CDR2 ANQGSEA come from the germline V gene. The CDR3 loop spans 13 amino acids. CDR3 bases: TGCAGCATGAGCGTAGGGGTTGATTCACCCCTCCACTTT. Translation: CSMSVGVDSPLHF.

The chain employs TRBV20-1 and TRBJ2-5; D is unclear. The ends were cut back, 3 bases at V and 0 bases at J, with 11 bases in the middle. The germline gives CDR1 DFQATT, CDR2 SNEGSKA (reference sequence). This CDR3 region has 14 residues. Here the CDR3 reads CSASSPFYQETQYF. The CDR3, as DNA: TGCAGTGCTAGCTCTCCTTTCTACCAAGAGACCCAGTACTTC.

In this sample, this clonotype turned up many times. The genes are TRBV12-3 or TRBV12-4 and TRBJ2-1; D may be TRBD2 (5 bases). Trimming pared 3 bases from V and 8 bases from J, leaving 8 bases between. The CDR3 loop spans 12 amino acids. The CDR3 region has the DNA TGTGCCAGCAGTTTTTACGGGGATGAGCAGTTCTTC. Translated: CASSFYGDEQFF.

V is TRBV5-1 and J is TRBJ2-2; tentatively, D is TRBD2 (6 bases). This CDR3 comprises 14 residues. V lost 7 bases and J lost 0, with 10 bases in between. Germline V CDR1 and CDR2: SGHRS, YFSETQ. The CDR3 coding sequence is TGCGCCAGCTGCCTAGCGACGAACACCGGGGAGCTGTTTTTT. It specifies CASCLATNTGELFF.